Reported below is one T cell receptor (beta chain). Antigen specificity is unknown. The sequencing template was cDNA reverse transcribed from extracted RNA. Method: immunoSEQ multiplex PCR; TCRdb's copy keeps in-frame clones and lacks some. This sample has some 170,000 clones; about 55% occur once, and the top ten carry 10% to 14%. The entry originates in a study of CD8+ T cells in alopecia areata. Findings of the study overall: Having just one nonresponder leaves the connection between baseline CD8+ expansion and response unresolved. Lesional scalp, notably in alopecia totalis/universalis, had clonality above that of normal scalp.

The treatment here: oral pan-JAK inhibitor, 5-10 mg twice daily. CD4+ and CD8+ T cells were sorted from PBMCs. From germline, CDR1 is SGHDT and CDR2 YYEEEE. There are 13 residues in the CDR3. V lost 0 bases and J lost 5, with 8 bases in between. The sequence was obtained from a human donor with alopecia areata. The chain is built from TRBV5-6 and TRBJ1-2; maybe TRBD1 (5 bases). The material was CD8+ T cells sorted from blood, obtained at week 24, from a patient treated with tofacitinib. This chain's CDR3 is CASSLEQDYGYTF. The CDR3 nucleotides read TGTGCCAGCAGCTTGGAACAGGATTATGGCTACACCTTC.